This is a list of T cell receptor beta chains from one sample in a study of cytomegalovirus exposure and HLA in healthy donors. Profiling relied on immunoSEQ multiplex PCR, and the TCRdb table lists in-frame clones only, not all of them. This table has some 120,000 clones, approximately 80% appearing once. Sequencing input: PBMCs. The receptors come from a man between 25 and 39 years old in good health and CMV-seropositive. CDR3s include the opening cysteine and the closing phenylalanine or tryptophan. D genes are given only for firm matches. The size field is filled for only some rows; it gives once, few, many or a size class.

>TRBV29-1|TRBD2|.|TRBJ2-7|17
CSASRGFVAGKTYEQYF
TGCAGCGCCTCACGGGGCTTCGTAGCGGGGAAGACCTACGAGCAGTACTTC
>TRBV20-1|.|.|TRBJ2-1|10
CSAVSSEQFF
TGCAGTGCCGTATCGAGTGAGCAGTTCTTC
>TRBV28|TRBD1|once|TRBJ1-2|12
CASTDRGYGYTF
TGTGCCAGCACAGACAGGGGGTATGGCTACACCTTC
>TRBV7-9|TRBD1|.|TRBJ2-7|15
CASSLVRQGGYEQYF
TGTGCCAGCAGCTTAGTAAGACAGGGTGGGTACGAGCAGTACTTC
>TRBV13|TRBD2|.|TRBJ2-2|17
CASSGLAGGPEDGELFF
TGTGCCAGCAGCGGCCTAGCGGGAGGGCCTGAGGACGGGGAGCTGTTTTTT
>TRBV6-1|TRBD2|once|TRBJ2-7|15
CASSEEAGGPYEQYF
TGTGCCAGCAGTGAAGAGGCGGGGGGCCCCTACGAGCAGTACTTC
>TRBV19|.|once|TRBJ1-1|16
CASSTSLGHLNTEAFF
TGTGCCAGTAGTACCTCCTTGGGACATCTGAACACTGAAGCTTTCTTT
>TRBV7-9|TRBD1|few|TRBJ2-3|16
CASSQDFGQGVDTQYF
TGCGCCAGCAGCCAAGATTTCGGACAGGGTGTGGATACGCAGTATTTT
>TRBV6-5|.|.|TRBJ1-2|15
CASSYSPGGVYGYTF
TGTGCCAGCAGTTACAGTCCGGGAGGGGTCTATGGCTACACCTTC
>TRBV6-5|TRBD2|.|TRBJ2-1|15
CASRGTSGGYNEQFF
TGTGCCAGCAGAGGGACTAGCGGGGGGTACAATGAGCAGTTCTTC
>TRBV6-1|.|once|TRBJ2-3|15
CASSAMGQYGHTQYF
TGTGCCAGCAGTGCCATGGGACAATACGGGCATACGCAGTATTTT
>TRBV7-2|TRBD2|.|TRBJ2-1|15
CASSFGLAVHNEQFF
TGTGCCAGCAGCTTCGGACTAGCGGTTCACAATGAGCAGTTCTTC
>TRBV19|.|.|TRBJ1-4|16
CASSIGQSPRNEKLFF
TGTGCCAGTAGTATAGGACAAAGCCCCCGAAATGAAAAACTGTTTTTT
>TRBV6-1|TRBD1|once|TRBJ1-2|14
CASSANRGLYGYTF
TGTGCCAGCAGTGCTAACAGGGGGTTATATGGCTACACCTTC
>TRBV6-5|.|.|TRBJ2-7|14
CAIPGGGGFYEQYF
TGTGCCATCCCGGGGGGAGGGGGGTTTTACGAGCAGTACTTC
>TRBV28|.|.|TRBJ1-1|12
CASSWPPNEAFF
TGTGCCAGCAGTTGGCCCCCGAATGAAGCTTTCTTT
>TRBV28|TRBD2|.|TRBJ2-1|20
CASSSLPGTSGARQYNEQFF
TGTGCCAGCAGTTCCCTTCCGGGGACTAGCGGGGCAAGGCAATACAATGAGCAGTTCTTC
>TRBV6-5|.|.|TRBJ2-7|14
CASRVQASTLEQYF
TGTGCCAGCAGGGTCCAGGCGTCGACCCTGGAACAGTACTTC
>TRBV7-8|TRBD1|.|TRBJ1-2|14
CASSGRDSKYGYTF
TGTGCCAGCAGCGGACGGGACAGCAAGTATGGCTACACCTTC
>TRBV19|TRBD1|many|TRBJ1-2|13
CASTKGQGNGYTF
TGTGCCAGTACCAAGGGACAGGGAAATGGCTACACCTTC
>TRBV6-5|.|once|TRBJ2-3|15
CASSLTTGQPDTQYF
TGTGCCAGCAGTCTTACTACCGGACAGCCAGATACGCAGTATTTT
>TRBV7-8|.|once|TRBJ1-2|14
CASSLRVANYGYTF
TGTGCCAGCAGCCTCCGGGTGGCTAACTATGGCTACACCTTC
>TRBV4-1|.|.|TRBJ2-7|12
CASSQNRDLQYF
TGCGCCAGCAGCCAGAACAGAGATTTGCAGTACTTC
>TRBV27|.|.|TRBJ2-7|16
CASSTLGGGGLREQYF
TGTGCCAGCAGTACTCTCGGTGGGGGGGGCCTACGCGAGCAGTACTTC
>TRBV9|.|.|TRBJ1-2|14
CASTPDTSNYGYTF
TGTGCCAGCACCCCGGACACTTCTAACTATGGCTACACCTTC
>TRBV9|TRBD2|few|TRBJ2-1|14
CASEGTSGSSEQFF
TGTGCCAGTGAGGGGACTAGCGGGAGTTCTGAGCAGTTCTTC
>TRBV19|.|.|TRBJ1-2|15
CASSPTLQDPYGYTF
TGTGCCAGTAGTCCAACGTTACAGGATCCGTATGGCTACACCTTC